This TCR beta chain was sequenced for a study of regulatory T cells in long-lasting Graves disease. J was trimmed by 7 bases and V by 0 bases; bases with no gene match: 6. The CDR3 is 15 residues long. The V gene's germline CDR1 is MGHRA and CDR2 YSYEKL. Arm-PCR of CDR3 regions with iRepertoire HTBI primers generated TCR beta libraries. TCRdb used MiXCR to reprocess the multiplex PCR reads, holding one entry per CDR3 protein. The sample holds roughly 450,000 distinct CDR3 sequences, 23% seen once. This sample's time point: persistent/refractory GD, antithyroid drugs over 5 years with positive TRAb. With RNA extracted from PBMCs as input, the TCR library was made.

V and J are TRBV4-1 and TRBJ1-1, with 9 bases fitting TRBD1. The sequencing used peripheral blood mononuclear cells (PBMCs), collected when the disease was refractory, from a patient treated with antithyroid drugs. This TCR derives from a female donor with Graves disease. The CDR3 sequence is CASSQEPGTGHEAFF. The CDR3 DNA is TGCGCCAGCAGCCAAGAGCCCGGGACAGGGCATGAAGCTTTCTTT.